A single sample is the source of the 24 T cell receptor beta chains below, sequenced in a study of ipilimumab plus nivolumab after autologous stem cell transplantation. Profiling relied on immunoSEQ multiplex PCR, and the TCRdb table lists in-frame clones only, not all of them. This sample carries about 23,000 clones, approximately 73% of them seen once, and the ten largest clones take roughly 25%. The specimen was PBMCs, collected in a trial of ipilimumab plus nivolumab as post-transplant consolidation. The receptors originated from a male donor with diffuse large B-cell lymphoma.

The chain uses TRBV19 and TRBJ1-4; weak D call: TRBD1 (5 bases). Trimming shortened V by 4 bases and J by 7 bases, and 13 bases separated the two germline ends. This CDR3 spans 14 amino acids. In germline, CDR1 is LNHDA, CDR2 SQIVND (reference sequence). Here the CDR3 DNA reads TGTGCCAGTAGTACCGGGACGGAGAGTGAAAAACTGTTTTTT. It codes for CASSTGTESEKLFF.

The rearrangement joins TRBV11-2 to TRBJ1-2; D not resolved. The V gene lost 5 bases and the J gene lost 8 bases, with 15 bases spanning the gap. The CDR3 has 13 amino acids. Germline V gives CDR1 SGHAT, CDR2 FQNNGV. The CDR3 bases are TGTGCCAGCAGCCCAGATTTTTCCGGAGGCTACACCTTC. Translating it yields CASSPDFSGGYTF.

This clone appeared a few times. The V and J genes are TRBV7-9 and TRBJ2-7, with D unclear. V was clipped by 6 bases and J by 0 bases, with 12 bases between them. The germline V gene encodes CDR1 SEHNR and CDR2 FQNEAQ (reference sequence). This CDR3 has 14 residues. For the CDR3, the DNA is TGTGCCAGCAGTTTTAAGCCGAGCTCCTACGAGCAGTACTTC. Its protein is CASSFKPSSYEQYF.

The CDR3: CASSLVETAYEQYF. CDR3 DNA: TGTGCCAGCAGCTTGGTTGAGACAGCCTACGAGCAGTACTTC. This chain joins TRBV5-6 and TRBJ2-7; D may be TRBD1 (5 bases). Germline V lookup: CDR1 SGHDT, CDR2 YYEEEE. The CDR3 totals 14 residues. V lost 0 bases and J 2 bases, leaving 9 bases between the germline ends.

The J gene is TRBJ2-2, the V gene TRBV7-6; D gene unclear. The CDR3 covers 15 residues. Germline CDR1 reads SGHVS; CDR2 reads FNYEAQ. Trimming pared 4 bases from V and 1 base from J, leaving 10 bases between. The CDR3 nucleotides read TGTGCCAGCAGCTCGATACACCGGAACACCGGGGAGCTGTTTTTT. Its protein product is CASSSIHRNTGELFF. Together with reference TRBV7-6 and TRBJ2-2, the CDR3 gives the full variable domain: GAGVSQSPRYKVTKRGQDVALRCDPISGHVSLYWYRQALGQGPEFLTYFNYEAQQDKSGLPNDRFSAERPEGSISTLTIQRTEQRDSAMYRCASSSIHRNTGELFFGEGSRLTVL.

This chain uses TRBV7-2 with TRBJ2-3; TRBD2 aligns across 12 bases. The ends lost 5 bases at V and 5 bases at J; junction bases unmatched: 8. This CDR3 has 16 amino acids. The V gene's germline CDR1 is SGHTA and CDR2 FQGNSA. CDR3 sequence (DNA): TGTGCCAGCAGCCAAGGACTAGCGGGGTCTGGAGATACGCAGTATTTT. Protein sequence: CASSQGLAGSGDTQYF.

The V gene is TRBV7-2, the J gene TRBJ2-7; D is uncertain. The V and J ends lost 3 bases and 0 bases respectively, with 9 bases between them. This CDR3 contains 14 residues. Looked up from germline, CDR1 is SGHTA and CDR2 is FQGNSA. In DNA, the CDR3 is TGTGCCAGCAGCTTCAACTATCTCTCCTACGAGCAGTACTTC. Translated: CASSFNYLSYEQYF.

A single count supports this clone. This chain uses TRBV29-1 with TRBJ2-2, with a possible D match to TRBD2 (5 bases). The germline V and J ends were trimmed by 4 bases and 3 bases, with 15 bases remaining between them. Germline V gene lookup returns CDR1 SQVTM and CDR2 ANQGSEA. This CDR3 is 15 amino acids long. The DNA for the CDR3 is TGCAGCGTTGTGTTAGGTCAGGACTACACCGGGGAGCTGTTTTTT. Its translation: CSVVLGQDYTGELFF.

The CDR3 DNA reads TGTGCCAGCAGCTCAGGATACGGAAACACCATATATTTT. Amino acid sequence: CASSSGYGNTIYF. The rearrangement uses TRBV27 and TRBJ1-3; no clear D gene. V lost 6 bases and J lost 4, with 10 bases in between. Germline CDR1 is MNHEY and CDR2 is SMNVEV (reference sequence). The CDR3 loop spans 13 amino acids.

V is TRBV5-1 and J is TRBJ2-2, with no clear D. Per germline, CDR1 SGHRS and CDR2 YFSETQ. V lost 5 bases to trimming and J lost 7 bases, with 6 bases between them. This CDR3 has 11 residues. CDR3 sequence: CASSKNGELFF. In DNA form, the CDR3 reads TGCGCCAGCAGTAAAAACGGGGAGCTGTTTTTT.

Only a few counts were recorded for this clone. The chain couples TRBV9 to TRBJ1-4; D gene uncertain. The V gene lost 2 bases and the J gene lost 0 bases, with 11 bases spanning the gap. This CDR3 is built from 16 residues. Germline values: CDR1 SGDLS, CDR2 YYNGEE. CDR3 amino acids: CASSVLGGATNEKLFF. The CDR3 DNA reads TGTGCCAGCAGCGTCCTGGGCGGTGCAACTAATGAAAAACTGTTTTTT. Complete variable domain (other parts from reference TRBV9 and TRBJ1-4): DSGVTQTPKHLITATGQRVTLRCSPRSGDLSVYWYQQSLDQGLQFLIQYYNGEERAKGNILERFSAQQFPDLHSELNLSSLELGDSALYFCASSVLGGATNEKLFFGSGTQLSVL.

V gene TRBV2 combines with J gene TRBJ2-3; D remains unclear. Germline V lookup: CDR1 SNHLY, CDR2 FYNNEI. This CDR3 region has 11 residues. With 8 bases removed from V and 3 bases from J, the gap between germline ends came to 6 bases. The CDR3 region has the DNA TGTGCCAGCCTAAATACAGATACGCAGTATTTT. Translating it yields CASLNTDTQYF.

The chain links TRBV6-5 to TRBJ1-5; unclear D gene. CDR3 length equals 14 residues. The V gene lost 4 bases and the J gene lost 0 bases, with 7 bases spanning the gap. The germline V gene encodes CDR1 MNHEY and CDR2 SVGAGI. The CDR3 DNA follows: TGTGCCAGCAGTTCCACTTATAGCAATCAGCCCCAGCATTTT. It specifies CASSSTYSNQPQHF.

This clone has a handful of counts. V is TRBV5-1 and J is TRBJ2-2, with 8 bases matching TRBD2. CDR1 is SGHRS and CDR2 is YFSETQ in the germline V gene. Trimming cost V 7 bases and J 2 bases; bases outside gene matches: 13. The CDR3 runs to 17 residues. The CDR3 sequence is CASRQSIGLANTGELFF. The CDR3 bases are TGCGCCAGCCGACAAAGTATCGGACTAGCTAACACCGGGGAGCTGTTTTTT.

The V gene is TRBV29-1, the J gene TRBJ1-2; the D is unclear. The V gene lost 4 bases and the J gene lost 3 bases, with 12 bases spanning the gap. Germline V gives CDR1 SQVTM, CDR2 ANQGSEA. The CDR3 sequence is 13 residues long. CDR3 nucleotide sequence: TGCAGCGTTGCTGTCGTCTATGACTATGGCTACACCTTC. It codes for CSVAVVYDYGYTF.

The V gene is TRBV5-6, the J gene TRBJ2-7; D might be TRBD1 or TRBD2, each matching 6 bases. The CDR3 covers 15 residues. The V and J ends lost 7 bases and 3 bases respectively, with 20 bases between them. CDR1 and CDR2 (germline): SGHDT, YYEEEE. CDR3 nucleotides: TGTGCCAGCGGCCCCCTAGACGGGGGCAACTACGAGCAGTACTTC. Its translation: CASGPLDGGNYEQYF.

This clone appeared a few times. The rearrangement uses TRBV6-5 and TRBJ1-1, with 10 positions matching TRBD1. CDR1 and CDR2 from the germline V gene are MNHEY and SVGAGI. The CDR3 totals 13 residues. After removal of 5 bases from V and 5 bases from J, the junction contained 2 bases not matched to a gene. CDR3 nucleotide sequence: TGTGCCAGCAGTCAGGGACAGGGGACTGAAGCTTTCTTT. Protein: CASSQGQGTEAFF.

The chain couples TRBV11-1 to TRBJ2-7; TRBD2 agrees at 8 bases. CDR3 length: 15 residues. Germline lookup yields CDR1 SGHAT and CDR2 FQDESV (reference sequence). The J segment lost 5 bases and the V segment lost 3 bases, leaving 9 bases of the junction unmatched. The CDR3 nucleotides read TGTGCCAGCAGCTTGGATGGCGGGGGGCTCCACGAGCAGTACTTC. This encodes CASSLDGGGLHEQYF.

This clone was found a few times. CDR3 DNA sequence: TGTGCCAGCAGCGTATATGATCGGGACCCTGGCTACACCTTC. Translation gives CASSVYDRDPGYTF. The chain combines TRBV9 with TRBJ1-2; perhaps TRBD1 as D (5 bases). With 1 base removed from V and 7 bases from J, the gap between germline ends came to 14 bases. Germline V gene lookup returns CDR1 SGDLS and CDR2 YYNGEE. CDR3 length: 14 residues.

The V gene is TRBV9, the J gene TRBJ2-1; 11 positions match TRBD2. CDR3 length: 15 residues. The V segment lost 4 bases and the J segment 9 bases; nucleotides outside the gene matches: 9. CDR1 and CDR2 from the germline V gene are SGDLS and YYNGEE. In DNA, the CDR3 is TGTGCCAGCAGCCCTAGCGGGGGGATGACTATTGAGCAGTTCTTC. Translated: CASSPSGGMTIEQFF.

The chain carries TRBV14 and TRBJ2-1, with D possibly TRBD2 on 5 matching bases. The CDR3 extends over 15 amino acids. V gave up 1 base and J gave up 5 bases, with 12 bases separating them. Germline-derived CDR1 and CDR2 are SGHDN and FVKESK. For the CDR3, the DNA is TGTGCCAGCAGCCAAGGTGGGCTACTAGACAATGAGCAGTTCTTC. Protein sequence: CASSQGGLLDNEQFF.

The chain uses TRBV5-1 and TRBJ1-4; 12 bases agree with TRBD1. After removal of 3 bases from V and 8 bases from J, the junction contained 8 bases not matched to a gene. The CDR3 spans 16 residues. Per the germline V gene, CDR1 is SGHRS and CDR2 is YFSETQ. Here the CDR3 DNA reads TGCGCCAGCAGCTCCGGGACAGGGGGCGCACAAGAAAAACTGTTTTTT. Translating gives CASSSGTGGAQEKLFF. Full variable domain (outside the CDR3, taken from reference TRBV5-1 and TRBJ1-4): KAGVTQTPRYLIKTRGQQVTLSCSPISGHRSVSWYQQTPGQGLQFLFEYFSETQRNKGNFPGRFSGRQFSNSRSEMNVSTLELGDSALYLCASSSGTGGAQEKLFFGSGTQLSVL.

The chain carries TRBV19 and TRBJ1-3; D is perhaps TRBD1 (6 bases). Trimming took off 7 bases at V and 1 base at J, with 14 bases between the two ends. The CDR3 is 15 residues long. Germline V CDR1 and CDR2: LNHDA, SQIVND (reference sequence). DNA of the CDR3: TGTGCCAGTACAGACAGGATTGTTTCTGGAAACACCATATATTTT. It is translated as CASTDRIVSGNTIYF.

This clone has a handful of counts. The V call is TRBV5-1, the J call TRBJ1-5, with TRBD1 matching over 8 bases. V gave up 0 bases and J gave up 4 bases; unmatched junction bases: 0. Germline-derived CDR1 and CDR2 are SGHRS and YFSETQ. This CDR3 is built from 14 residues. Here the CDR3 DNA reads TGCGCCAGCAGCTTGGGGGACAGGAATCAGCCCCAGCATTTT. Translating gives CASSLGDRNQPQHF.